Listed below are T cell receptor beta chains from one sample, sequenced in a study of tumor-infiltrating lymphocytes in primary liver carcinoma. MiXCR, run by TCRdb on the multiplex PCR reads, gives a single entry per CDR3 protein. The sample has about 320,000 distinct CDR3 sequences, roughly three fifths seen once. Material: peripheral blood. The source of these receptors is a woman younger than 45 with primary liver carcinoma and hepatitis B virus infection. Both conserved end residues are part of each CDR3. The D gene is left open where the match is weak. Size tells how often a clone was seen (once, few, many) or the class of an expanded clone, and some rows leave it out.

>-|TRBJ2-5|-|TRBV7-9
TGTGCCAGCAGCCCTAGAAGGTTTCTGGACCAAGAGACCCAGTACTTC
CASSPRRFLDQETQYF
>-|TRBJ2-7|few|TRBV12-3/TRBV12-4
TGTGCCAGCAGTTTTCCGGCAGCCTACGAGCAGTACTTC
CASSFPAAYEQYF
>TRBD2|TRBJ2-1|once|TRBV12-3/TRBV12-4
TGTGCCAGCAGTTTGGGCCTTAACGGGAGGGCTGCCGACTACAATGAGCAGTTCTTC
CASSLGLNGRAADYNEQFF
>TRBD2|TRBJ2-1|-|TRBV28
TGTGCCAGCAGTTTCCACGGGAGGAGAAACAATGAGCAGTTCTTC
CASSFHGRRNNEQFF
>TRBD2|TRBJ2-7|-|TRBV6-5
TGTGCCAGCAGTCCTCCCGGGACTAGCGGGAGAATGCAGTACTTC
CASSPPGTSGRMQYF
>-|TRBJ2-1|-|TRBV7-9
TGTGCCAGCAGCTTTCCTACTTCGGGACCCGACAATGAGCAGTTCTTC
CASSFPTSGPDNEQFF
>-|TRBJ1-5|-|TRBV7-8
TGTGCCAGCAGCGTACGGTGGGGACACGGCAATCAGCCCCAGCATTTT
CASSVRWGHGNQPQHF
>-|TRBJ2-3|-|TRBV4-3
TGTGCCAGCAGCCGCCGCATAGGGGACCCCCCCTCGGGGAGGCGGTATTTT
CASSRRIGDPPSGRRYF
>-|TRBJ2-7|few|TRBV7-4
TGTGCCAGCAGCCCACCAGAGAGCGACTACGAGCAGTACTTC
CASSPPESDYEQYF
>TRBD2|TRBJ2-1|-|TRBV12-3/TRBV12-4
TGTACCAGCAGCTTGTCCGGGACTAGCGGACTTGAGCCGTTCTTC
CTSSLSGTSGLEPFF
>TRBD2|TRBJ2-7|many|TRBV4-1
TGCGCCAGCAGCCAAGGTGCTAGCGGGATCTACGAGCAGTACTTC
CASSQGASGIYEQYF
>-|TRBJ1-1|-|TRBV6-6
TGTGCCAGCACCCTACCGGACACTGGAGCTTTCTTT
CASTLPDTGAFF
>-|TRBJ1-2|few|TRBV6-1
TGTGCCAGCAGTGAGGTGGCAGCTTATGGCTACACCTTC
CASSEVAAYGYTF
>-|TRBJ2-7|-|TRBV5-1
TGCGCCAGCAGCTTGGAGCACGAGCAGTACTTC
CASSLEHEQYF
>-|TRBJ2-2|-|TRBV5-6
TGTGCCAGCAGCTCGAGTAATAGCGGCACCACCGGGGAGCTGTTTTTT
CASSSSNSGTTGELFF
>-|TRBJ2-7|-|TRBV7-9
TGTGCCAGCAGCCCCTACCCCGACGAGCAGTACTTC
CASSPYPDEQYF
>TRBD1|TRBJ1-2|-|TRBV6-2/TRBV6-3
TGTGCCAGCAAACCCGACAGGGAGGCGAACTATGGCTACACCTTC
CASKPDREANYGYTF
>TRBD2|TRBJ2-1|-|TRBV12-5
TGTGCTAGTGGTTTGGTAATTAGCGGGAGCTACATTGAGCAGTTCTTC
CASGLVISGSYIEQFF
>TRBD2|TRBJ2-3|-|TRBV5-4
TGTGCCTGCGTGACTAGCGGGATCGTCCGAGATACGCAGTATTTT
CACVTSGIVRDTQYF
>TRBD1|TRBJ2-7|-|TRBV11-2
TGTGCCAGCGGCGTTGCCGGGACAGGGGCGTACGAGCAGTACTTC
CASGVAGTGAYEQYF
>-|TRBJ2-7|many|TRBV11-3
TGTGCCAGCAGCCCGACCGGACCCGAGGGCTACGAGCAGTACTTC
CASSPTGPEGYEQYF
>-|TRBJ2-2|few|TRBV6-2/TRBV6-3
TGTGCCAGCAGTTATATCGCCCCAATCACCGGGGAGCTGTTTTTT
CASSYIAPITGELFF
>TRBD2|TRBJ2-1|-|TRBV6-6
TGTGCCAGCAGTTTAGCGGGAGCCCCCAATGAGCAGTTCTTC
CASSLAGAPNEQFF
>-|TRBJ2-7|few|TRBV7-9
TGTGCCAGCAGCTTATGGAGGGGATTCTACGAGCAGTACTTC
CASSLWRGFYEQYF
>-|TRBJ2-7|many|TRBV11-1
TGTGCCAGCAGCCATGGGTGGATAACCTACGAGCAGTACTTC
CASSHGWITYEQYF
>TRBD1|TRBJ2-5|-|TRBV2
TGTGCCAGCAGGGACAGGGGGATCGAGACCCAGTACTTC
CASRDRGIETQYF
>-|TRBJ2-5|-|TRBV7-9
TGTGCCAGCAGCTTAGTGCAGGGAGAACGGGAGACCCAGTACTTC
CASSLVQGERETQYF
>TRBD2|TRBJ2-7|-|TRBV4-1
TGCGCCAGCAGCCAATACCATCCCACTAGCGGGAGCTCCTACGAACAGTACTTC
CASSQYHPTSGSSYEQYF
>-|TRBJ2-7|few|TRBV5-6
TGTGCCAGTAGCTTGCGTGGAGGGAAGTCCAACGAGCAGTACTTC
CASSLRGGKSNEQYF
>TRBD2|TRBJ2-7|many|TRBV12-3/TRBV12-4
TGTGCCAGCAGTTCCGGGACTAGCGGGAGGGCCCAGTACTTC
CASSSGTSGRAQYF
>-|TRBJ2-7|-|TRBV28
TGTGCCAGCAGTTCCCGCTATGGGTGGCTCGAGCAGTACTTC
CASSSRYGWLEQYF
>-|TRBJ2-7|-|TRBV30
TGTGCCTGGAGTGTTGACCGTGTTTACGAGCAGTACTTC
CAWSVDRVYEQYF
>TRBD2|TRBJ2-5|many|TRBV6-2/TRBV6-3
TGTGCCAGCAGTTACTCGGGGACTATCAAAGAGACCCAGTACTTC
CASSYSGTIKETQYF
>TRBD2|TRBJ2-7|many|TRBV29-1
TGCAGCGTCGGACTAGCGGGAGAACGCGAGCAGTACTTC
CSVGLAGEREQYF
>-|TRBJ1-5|-|TRBV12-3/TRBV12-4
TGTGTCAGCGGCCCTAGGGGCGGGGGCAGTCAGCCCCAGCATTTT
CVSGPRGGGSQPQHF
>-|TRBJ2-5|-|TRBV4-1
TGTGCCAGCAGTCAGGTCGGGACCCACTACTTC
CASSQVGTHYF
>-|TRBJ2-7|-|TRBV5-8
TGTGCCGGCTCGTGGGGGGACGGAAATTACGAGCAGTACTTC
CAGSWGDGNYEQYF
>-|TRBJ1-6|once|TRBV28
TGTGCCAGCAGTTTCGGGAGGGGCGGAGGCTCCTATAATTCACCCCTCCACTTT
CASSFGRGGGSYNSPLHF
>-|TRBJ2-7|-|TRBV28
TGTGCCAGCAGTTTAGCGCCGGGACTTCATTCTTTGGAGCAGTACTTC
CASSLAPGLHSLEQYF
>TRBD2|TRBJ2-1|-|TRBV4-2
TGTGCCAGCAGCCTACTAGCGGGAGGGCCCCCTGAGCAGTTCTTC
CASSLLAGGPPEQFF
>TRBD1|TRBJ1-1|-|TRBV11-2
TGTGCCAGCAGCCCTCTGACAGGGGTCGCTGAAACTTTCTTT
CASSPLTGVAETFF
>-|TRBJ1-1|-|TRBV11-2
TGTGCCAGCAGCCTCCTGGACTCCCAGGGCTCTGAAACTTTCTTT
CASSLLDSQGSETFF
>TRBD2|TRBJ2-1|-|TRBV11-1
TGTGCCAGCAGCCAAGGGACTAGTGGGAGGGGTTACAAAGAGCAGTTCTTC
CASSQGTSGRGYKEQFF
>-|TRBJ1-2|-|TRBV20-1
TGCAGTGCTAGTGACGTGGGGGTTAACTATGGCTACACCTTC
CSASDVGVNYGYTF
>-|TRBJ2-2|-|TRBV7-9
TGTGCCAGCAGCTTACCAGTATCCGCTAACTCGAACTGGAACACCGGGGAGCTGTTTTTT
CASSLPVSANSNWNTGELFF
>-|TRBJ2-1|-|TRBV11-3
TGTACCAGCAGCTTCTTACATGGTGGCAATGAGCAGTTCTTC
CTSSFLHGGNEQFF
>TRBD2|TRBJ2-3|few|TRBV6-6
TGTGCCAGCATACTAGACCTAGCGGGAGGTTCTACGCAGTATTTT
CASILDLAGGSTQYF
>-|TRBJ2-3|-|TRBV7-9
TGTGTCAGCAGCCCACCCACAGCAGGGTTCTTTCCTAACGGCTTCACAGATACGCAGTATTTT
CVSSPPTAGFFPNGFTDTQYF
>-|TRBJ2-7|few|TRBV6-1
TGTGCCAGCAGTGTAGAGGCAGCTTACGAGCAGTACTTC
CASSVEAAYEQYF
>TRBD1|TRBJ1-2|few|TRBV10-2
TGCGCCAGCAGTGTGACAGGGGGGAACTATGGCTACACCTTC
CASSVTGGNYGYTF
>-|TRBJ2-2|many|TRBV6-5
TGTGCCAGCAAGTGGGAAGGGGGCACCGGGGAGCTGTTTTTT
CASKWEGGTGELFF
>TRBD1|TRBJ1-1|-|TRBV28
TGTGCCAGCAGACCGGGACAGGGGAGTTTGAACGCTGAAGCTTTCTTT
CASRPGQGSLNAEAFF
>-|TRBJ2-1|-|TRBV11-3
TGTGCCTGCTGCTTCGGGGCCCGCTCCTACAATGAGCAGTTCTTC
CACCFGARSYNEQFF
>TRBD1|TRBJ2-5|-|TRBV28
TGTGCCAGCAGTCGCGACAGGGACAAAGAGACCCAGTACTTC
CASSRDRDKETQYF
>-|TRBJ2-7|-|TRBV11-2
TGTGCCAGCAGCTATTGGGAGCAGGGCTATGAGCAGTACTTC
CASSYWEQGYEQYF
>TRBD2|TRBJ2-4|many|TRBV29-1
TGCAGCGTTGTGTTTGGTAGCGGGGGGGGCGCCAAAAACATTCAGTACTTC
CSVVFGSGGGAKNIQYF
>TRBD2|TRBJ2-7|once|TRBV5-1
TGCGCCAGCAGCTTGGGACTAGCGAGCCACGTGCAGTACTTC
CASSLGLASHVQYF
>TRBD2|TRBJ2-1|many|TRBV4-2
TGTGCCAGCAGCCAAGATAAACTAGCGGACAATGAGCAGTTCTTC
CASSQDKLADNEQFF